This record concerns one T cell receptor (beta chain) sequence. These data come from a study of T cell changes during pregnancy in multiple sclerosis. Produced via immunoSEQ multiplex PCR; TCRdb's table is partial and in-frame only. The table includes under 110,000 clones, 80% to 95% detected once. Trimming took 7 bases from V and 1 from J, leaving 7 bases between them. The CDR3 has 12 residues. CDR1 is MDHEN, CDR2 SYDVKM, per germline. The V gene is TRBV28, the J gene TRBJ1-1, with D possibly TRBD1 on 5 matching bases. This TCR was sampled from a female donor with multiple sclerosis, enrolled in a pregnancy study. Sample: peripheral blood, taken in the second trimester of pregnancy. DNA for the CDR3: TGTGCCAGCATCACAGGGAACACTGAAGCTTTCTTT. Residues: CASITGNTEAFF.